Detailed here is one T cell receptor (beta chain). Trimming left V 10 bases short and J 8 bases short, with 14 bases between. The CDR3 runs 12 residues. CDR1 and CDR2 from the germline V gene are WSHSY and SAAADI. This sample stems from a study of blood T cell repertoires in COVID-19. Study as a whole: Acute and convalescent COVID-19 samples came from the United States, Italy and Spain. Sample material is recorded as cDNA or gDNA derived from T cells, B-cell-depleted T cells, or PBMCs.

The Seattle patients joined while their infection was active and were tracked longitudinally afterward. Libraries were prepared by immunoSEQ multiplex PCR; TCRdb keeps only in-frame clonotypes and omits some of them. The sample holds about 240,000 clones; 75% to 85% are singletons and the top ten take under 8.5%. Sequenced sample: peripheral blood. The origin of this receptor is a woman of 80 years or more with COVID-19, enrolled during active disease. This chain links TRBV10-2 with TRBJ1-4, with D possibly being TRBD1 (6 bases). CDR3 region: CATQQGGEKLFF. The CDR3 DNA follows: TGCGCCACTCAACAGGGCGGGGAAAAACTGTTTTTT.